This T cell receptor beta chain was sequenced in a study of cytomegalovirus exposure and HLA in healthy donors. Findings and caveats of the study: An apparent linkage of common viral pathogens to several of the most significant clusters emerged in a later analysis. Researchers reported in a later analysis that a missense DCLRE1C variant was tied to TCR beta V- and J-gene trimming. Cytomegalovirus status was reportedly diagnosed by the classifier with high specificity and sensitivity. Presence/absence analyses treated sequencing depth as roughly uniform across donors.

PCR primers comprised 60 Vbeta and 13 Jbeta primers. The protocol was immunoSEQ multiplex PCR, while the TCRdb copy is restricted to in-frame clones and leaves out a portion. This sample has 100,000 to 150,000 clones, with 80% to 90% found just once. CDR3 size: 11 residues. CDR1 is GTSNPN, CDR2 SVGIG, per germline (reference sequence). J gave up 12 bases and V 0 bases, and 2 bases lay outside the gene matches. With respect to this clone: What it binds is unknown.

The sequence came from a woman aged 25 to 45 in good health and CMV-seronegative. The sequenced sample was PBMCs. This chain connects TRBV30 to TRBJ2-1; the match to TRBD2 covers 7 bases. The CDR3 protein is CAWSVGEGQFF. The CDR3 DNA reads TGTGCCTGGAGTGTAGGGGAGGGGCAGTTCTTC.